This paragraph covers one T cell receptor beta chain sequence. Its antigen remains unidentified. These data belong to a study of graft-versus-host responses after intestinal transplantation. On the study more broadly: Transplants given to recipients were multivisceral, liver-intestinal, or isolated intestinal. Tacrolimus and steroids were given for two to three years to all recipients after anti-thymocyte globulin induction.

Sequenced by immunoSEQ multiplex PCR; TCRdb stores in-frame clones only, minus some. In the table there are about 89,000 clones, about 94% of which are singletons. The ends were cut back, 1 base at V and 8 bases at J, with 13 bases in the middle. Germline loops: CDR1 SGHRS, CDR2 YFSETQ. The CDR3 has 15 residues. General study points: The marrow of recipients harbored GvH clones, and ileum or blood showed some of them first. Some patients had graft-donor T cell macrochimerism. In their allografts, the ratios of graft-versus-host to host-versus-graft T cell clones were high.

The clonotype comes from a human donor who was the organ donor for an intestinal transplant. Sequenced here: unstimulated CD4+ T cells sorted from spleen or lymph node cells, sampled before transplant. The genes are TRBV5-1 and TRBJ1-6; D is undetermined. The CDR3 region is CASSLSRVRDSPLHF. The CDR3 bases are TGCGCCAGCAGCTTGTCGAGGGTTCGGGATTCACCCCTCCACTTT.